This T cell receptor beta chain originates from a study of T cells in Graves' hyperthyroidism and ophthalmopathy (dated by TCRdb to about 2019). Study-wide context: Peripheral blood samples were taken at the time of initial diagnosis, prior to any treatment. To identify TCR V-J signatures that set the groups apart, the researchers used a discovery cohort of about a hundred patients, made up of roughly 40 with Graves' ophthalmopathy and some 55 with stable Graves' hyperthyroidism. Whether ophthalmopathy could be predicted prospectively was tested in an independent validation cohort made up of about 18 hyperthyroidism patients plus 17 patients who later progressed to ophthalmopathy. For training and testing, the roughly 100 patients in the discovery cohort were randomly divided in a 7:3 ratio. Thyroid tissue and blood T-cell repertoires from six Graves' hyperthyroidism patients were also compared in the study. Following sampling, methimazole starting at 30 mg daily was given to hyperthyroidism patients, and high-dose intravenous methylprednisolone was given to ophthalmopathy patients. According to the paper, TCR Vbeta CDR3 sequencing was carried out on 120 to 150 peripheral blood samples, which came from 40 to 45 ophthalmopathy, roughly 75 hyperthyroidism and about 17 progressor patients. Study-wide conclusions, independent of this receptor: In validation, progression to ophthalmopathy was predicted by the model with more than 65% sensitivity and 72.22% specificity, a median of approximately 6.5 months before onset. A 13 V-J signature model separated ophthalmopathy from stable hyperthyroidism, with roughly 88% sensitivity and about 81% specificity in cross-validation and 80%/75% in testing. Sample size was not statistically predetermined, and investigators were not blinded to group allocation. Most expanded thyroid clonotypes (frequency above 0.001) were also detected in blood, a finding suggesting that blood repertoires may reflect thyroid immune responses.

The TCR beta CDR3 regions were amplified from the RNA transcripts. The first round of RT-PCR for the TCR CDR3 was performed with the HTBI primer set and the Qiagen OneStep RT-PCR kit. Libraries were constructed in a second round of multiplex PCR, after which size selection and purification were performed. Sequencing of the libraries was done on an Illumina HiSeq2000 using paired-end 100 bp reads. In the authors' own workflow: SOAPnuke was used to process the raw data, removing reads that contained adapters or uncalled bases, had a mean Phred below 15, or lacked an exact match to the constant primer or identifier. COPE v1.2.5 was used to merge high-quality paired reads, and clonotypes were defined as unique nucleotide sequences. MiTCR v1.1 was used to align clonotypes to the IMGT TRBV, TRBD and TRBJ reference segments. Only V-J combinations with frequency above 0.0001, covering about 99% of repertoires, were analysed. A TCS score was defined as the ratio of F50 (clonal expansion) to E x V (chaos), with BLOSUM62-based TCRdist applied between CDR3 peptides within each V-J. Welch's t-statistics and random forest reduced some 510 V-J features to 10 to 15, which were used in a naive Bayes classifier (R e1071). TCRdb redid the processing of the public reads, applying fastp at Q25 and MiXCR, and retained in-frame beta chains. Rows matching on CDR3 protein sequence are summarized as one entry with the most common DNA and genes. TCRdb, rather than the study authors, made the V and J calls. The sample table contains fewer than 550,000 distinct CDR3 sequences; only one count was recorded for roughly 14% of them. The top ten constitute approximately 7.5% of the sample.

A few counts support this clonotype. Its antigen has not been determined. Base qualities are not at hand, and no much larger clone is one base apart. Stable Graves' hyperthyroidism was defined as the absence of progression to ophthalmopathy over 18 months of follow-up. Hyperthyroidism patients were newly diagnosed, with disease duration under 2 months, and aged 18 to 65 years. The study excluded patients with uncontrolled infections, other autoimmune diseases, pregnancy or lactation. Diagnoses were based on clinical symptoms, serum thyroxine and TRAb, thyroid ultrasound and orbital computed tomography. Ficoll-Paque density gradient centrifugation was used to isolate PBMCs from approximately 11 ml of fresh peripheral blood. Total RNA was extracted with Trizol reagent, and quality was checked on an Agilent 2100 Bioanalyzer. After removal of 1 base from V and 4 bases from J, the junction retains 8 bases not matched to a gene. Reading the germline V gene gives CDR1 SGDLS and CDR2 YYNGEE. From cysteine to phenylalanine, the CDR3 is 16 amino acids long. Only the CDR3 region is kept as DNA, spanning 48 bases read in frame from base 1.

The receptor was isolated from a woman aged 18-29 years with Graves' hyperthyroidism. Sequencing was carried out using blood. The rearranged segments are TRBV9 and TRBJ2-1; TRBD2 agrees with 7 junctional bases. In nucleotide form, the sequence is TGTGCCAGCAGCGTAAGGGGCGGGAGCGGTTACAATGAGCAGTTCTTC. It specifies CASSVRGGSGYNEQFF.